This entry lists 25 T cell receptor beta chains sequenced from one sample in a study of CD8 T cells in ankylosing spondylitis. Notes on the study in general: Apparently characteristic of ankylosing spondylitis blood was a TCR beta motif (fewer than 10 highly homologous variants).

TCRdb ran MiXCR on the 5' RACE reads and lists one entry per CDR3 protein. The table has some 130,000 distinct CDR3 sequences, roughly 18% seen once. Their antigen targets remain unknown. Sequenced: blood, either unsorted or a sorted T cell fraction (not recorded which). These receptors were taken from a male donor with ankylosing spondylitis.

The chain employs TRBV20-1 and TRBJ2-1, with TRBD2 matching 7 bases. CDR1 and CDR2 from the germline V gene are DFQATT and SNEGSKA (reference sequence). After removal of 5 bases from V and 4 bases from J, the junction contained 8 bases not matched to a gene. This CDR3 region has 14 residues. CDR3 amino acids: CSAVLTSVYNEQFF. The CDR3 nucleotides are TGCAGTGCTGTATTAACTAGCGTTTACAATGAGCAGTTCTTC.

This chain links TRBV20-1 with TRBJ2-7, with D perhaps TRBD2 (6 bases). This CDR3 has 13 residues. V shed 6 bases and J shed 3 bases, with 15 bases lying between them. Per germline, CDR1 DFQATT and CDR2 SNEGSKA (reference sequence). CDR3 bases: TGCAGTGCCGCGGGGCCCTACCTCTACGAGCAGTACTTC. Its protein is CSAAGPYLYEQYF.

This clonotype was observed a handful of times. This rearrangement joins TRBV6-2 or TRBV6-3 to TRBJ2-1; D uncertain. The V gene's germline CDR1 is MNHEY and CDR2 SVGEGT. The CDR3 is 11 residues long. The V end lost 7 bases, the J end lost 4 bases, and 5 bases lay between the germline ends. CDR3 nucleotides: TGTGCCAGCACCGCTTACAATGAGCAGTTCTTC. It is translated as CASTAYNEQFF.

The CDR3 bases are TGTGCCAGCAGCCCCCCGGACAGGGAGAATGAAAAACTGTTTTTT. It specifies CASSPPDRENEKLFF. The chain employs TRBV7-9 and TRBJ1-4; 8 nucleotides agree with TRBD1. This CDR3 is 15 amino acids long. V was pared by 5 bases and J by 5 bases, with 7 bases of the junction left unmatched. Germline assignment: CDR1 SEHNR and CDR2 FQNEAQ (reference sequence).

Written as DNA, the CDR3 is TGTGCCAGCAGTGAGGGAGCTAGCGGCAGCAATGAGCAGTTCTTC. This translates into CASSEGASGSNEQFF. This sequence joins TRBV25-1 and TRBJ2-1; 7 bases align to TRBD2. V shed 3 bases, J shed 6 bases, and the junction held 8 bases outside the gene matches. The CDR3 has 15 amino acids. Germline-derived CDR1 and CDR2 are MGHDK and SYGVNS.

The J gene is TRBJ2-7, the V gene TRBV12-5, with D unresolved. V gave up 6 bases and J gave up 0 bases, with 12 bases separating them. Germline values: CDR1 LGHNT, CDR2 FRNRAP. The CDR3 length is 14 residues. The CDR3 is CASGRQDLSYEQYF. The CDR3 bases are TGTGCTAGTGGCCGACAAGACCTCTCCTACGAGCAGTACTTC.

The gene calls are TRBV6-1 and TRBJ2-7, with unresolved D. CDR1 is MNHNS, CDR2 SASEGT, per germline. The CDR3 consists of 13 residues. The V end lost 5 bases, the J end lost 6 bases, and 14 bases lay between the germline ends. The CDR3 DNA follows: TGTGCCAGCAGTCGTCAGGACGTGGCCGAGCAGTACTTC. Translating it yields CASSRQDVAEQYF.

This clonotype was seen a few times. The CDR3 loop is CASSLRPSYEQYF. CDR3 DNA sequence: TGCGCCAGCAGCTTGCGGCCTTCTTACGAGCAGTACTTC. The V gene is TRBV5-1, the J gene TRBJ2-7; D is uncertain. This CDR3 has 13 residues. In germline, CDR1 is SGHRS, CDR2 YFSETQ. Trimming stripped 1 base from V and 4 bases from J, with 9 bases between.

This CDR3 reads CASSHHLMPGEQFF. CDR3 DNA: TGTGCCAGCAGCCACCATTTAATGCCGGGAGAGCAGTTCTTC. The rearrangement uses TRBV14 and TRBJ2-1, with a tentative D call TRBD2 (5 bases). Trimming shortened V by 3 bases and J by 10 bases, and 16 bases separated the two germline ends. Germline CDR1 is SGHDN and CDR2 is FVKESK. The length of the CDR3 is 14 residues. Together with reference TRBV14 and TRBJ2-1, the CDR3 gives the full variable domain: EAGVTQFPSHSVIEKGQTVTLRCDPISGHDNLYWYRRVMGKEIKFLLHFVKESKQDESGMPNNRFLAERTGGTYSTLKVQPAELEDSGVYFCASSHHLMPGEQFFGPGTRLTVL.

The rearrangement uses TRBV23-1 and TRBJ2-7, with 7 bases lining up with TRBD1. TRBV23-1 is marked as an open reading frame, function uncertain. The length of the CDR3 is 15 residues. V lost 2 bases and J lost 0; bases outside the gene matches: 4. DNA of the CDR3: TGCGCCAGCAGTCAAGGACAGGAGGTCTCCTACGAGCAGTACTTC. Translated, it gives CASSQGQEVSYEQYF.

This clonotype has more than one count but fewer than ten. The V gene is TRBV27, the J gene TRBJ2-7; D tentatively fits TRBD1 or TRBD2 (5 bases each). The CDR3 sequence is 14 residues long. V shed 10 bases and J shed 2 bases, with 18 bases lying between them. From germline, CDR1 is MNHEY and CDR2 SMNVEV (reference sequence). The CDR3 loop is CATRGASFTYEQYF. CDR3 nucleotides: TGTGCCACAAGGGGAGCCAGTTTTACCTACGAGCAGTACTTC.

To note about this clonotype: Possible read error: a much larger clone is one base away. V is TRBV27 and J is TRBJ2-1; no definite D call. The CDR3 is 11 residues long. Between the trimmed V and J ends, which lost 3 bases and 9 bases, there was a span of 6 bases. Per the germline V gene, CDR1 is MNHEY and CDR2 is SMNVEV (reference sequence). The CDR3 loop is CASSFGAEQFF. CDR3 DNA: TGTGCCAGCAGTTTTGGCGCTGAGCAGTTCTTC.

There are a few counts of this clonotype. The chain carries TRBV5-1 and TRBJ2-1; 12 bases match TRBD1. V shed 4 bases, J shed 2 bases, and the junction held 16 bases outside the gene matches. This CDR3 region has 20 residues. The V gene's germline CDR1 is SGHRS and CDR2 YFSETQ. The CDR3 here is CASSNVRDRGRLGAYNEQFF. The DNA of the CDR3 is TGCGCCAGCAGCAATGTCCGGGACAGGGGGCGTTTAGGTGCCTACAATGAGCAGTTCTTC.

Only a few counts were recorded for this clonotype. The chain combines TRBV4-3 with TRBJ2-7; D not resolved. The CDR3 totals 16 residues. Trimming stripped 0 bases from V and 2 bases from J, with 14 bases between. Germline V gene sequence: CDR1 LGHNA, CDR2 YSLEER. Written as DNA, the CDR3 is TGCGCCAGCAGCCAAGACAGTGATCCCCCGACCTACGAGCAGTACTTC. Protein: CASSQDSDPPTYEQYF.

This clonotype was counted a few times. V and J are TRBV9 and TRBJ2-2, with 7 bases fitting TRBD2. The CDR3 is 14 residues long. The trim removed 1 base at V and 7 bases at J, leaving 4 bases unmatched. The V gene's germline CDR1 is SGDLS and CDR2 YYNGEE. CDR3 amino acids: CASSVLRGDGELFF. In nucleotides, the CDR3 is TGTGCCAGCAGCGTACTCCGGGGGGACGGGGAGCTGTTTTTT.

The chain links TRBV27 to TRBJ2-7, with 7 bases that match TRBD1. Looked up from germline, CDR1 is MNHEY and CDR2 is SMNVEV (reference sequence). V gave up 5 bases and J gave up 3 bases; unmatched junction bases: 7. This CDR3 spans 14 amino acids. The CDR3 sequence is CASSLTGDHYEQYF. The CDR3 DNA reads as TGTGCCAGCAGTCTTACAGGGGACCACTACGAGCAGTACTTC.

V usage is TRBV12-3 or TRBV12-4 and J usage is TRBJ2-7, with D maybe TRBD1 (6 bases). This CDR3 comprises 14 residues. V was trimmed by 5 bases and J by 3 bases, leaving 14 bases between them. The CDR3 loop is CASSTRQALYEQYF. In DNA form, the CDR3 reads TGTGCCAGCAGTACTCGACAGGCTCTCTACGAGCAGTACTTC.

This clonotype turned up a few times. This chain connects TRBV30 to TRBJ2-7; D possibly corresponds to TRBD1 (6 bases). Germline V lookup: CDR1 GTSNPN, CDR2 SVGIG (reference sequence). Trimming left V 3 bases short and J 3 bases short, with 12 bases between. The CDR3 covers 13 residues. Written as DNA, the CDR3 is TGTGCCTGGAGACCCGACAGGTTCTACGAGCAGTACTTC. Amino acid sequence: CAWRPDRFYEQYF.

This clonotype showed up many times. V gene TRBV20-1 combines with J gene TRBJ2-7; 7 positions match TRBD1. The CDR3 is 12 residues long. Trimming cost V 3 bases and J 5 bases; bases outside gene matches: 4. Germline V gene data show CDR1 as DFQATT and CDR2 as SNEGSKA (reference sequence). The CDR3 DNA reads TGCAGTGCTAGGAACAGGGGCCACGAGCAGTACTTC. Translated: CSARNRGHEQYF.

This clonotype was seen more than once but under ten times. The rearrangement links TRBV5-1 to TRBJ2-2; the match to TRBD2 covers 10 bases. From germline, CDR1 is SGHRS and CDR2 YFSETQ. The CDR3 extends over 16 amino acids. Trimming cost V 3 bases and J 3 bases; bases outside gene matches: 5. The CDR3 DNA sequence: TGCGCCAGCAGCTCCCTAGCGGGAGTGGACACCGGGGAGCTGTTTTTT. Residues: CASSSLAGVDTGELFF.

The chain employs TRBV2 and TRBJ2-1, with D tentatively TRBD1 (7 bases). CDR1 is SNHLY and CDR2 is FYNNEI in the germline V gene. V lost 8 bases and J lost 5, with 16 bases in between. The CDR3 has 14 residues. CDR3 loop: CASQMIRGDNEQFF. The DNA for the CDR3 is TGTGCCAGCCAAATGATCAGGGGGGACAATGAGCAGTTCTTC. Based on the CDR3 plus reference TRBV2 and TRBJ2-1, the full variable domain is EPEVTQTPSHQVTQMGQEVILRCVPISNHLYFYWYRQILGQKVEFLVSFYNNEISEKSEIFDDQFSVERPDGSNFTLKIRSTKLEDSAMYFCASQMIRGDNEQFFGPGTRLTVL.

The chain carries TRBV12-3 or TRBV12-4 and TRBJ2-7, with unresolved D. V lost 5 bases and J 3 bases, leaving 11 bases between the germline ends. CDR3 length equals 13 residues. In nucleotides, the CDR3 is TGTGCCAGCAGTCGGGTATTGGACTACGAGCAGTACTTC. Residues: CASSRVLDYEQYF.

V usage is TRBV27 and J usage is TRBJ2-7; 8 positions agree with TRBD2. The CDR3 runs to 16 residues. Germline loops: CDR1 MNHEY, CDR2 SMNVEV (reference sequence). The V segment lost 6 bases and the J segment 2 bases; nucleotides outside the gene matches: 12. CDR3 bases: TGTGCCAGCAGGAACCCACCGGGACTAGGAGCCTACGAGCAGTACTTC. Translated, it gives CASRNPPGLGAYEQYF.

The chain carries TRBV9 and TRBJ2-3, with 7 nucleotides matching TRBD2. The J segment lost 1 base and the V segment lost 4 bases, leaving 6 bases of the junction unmatched. Looked up from germline, CDR1 is SGDLS and CDR2 is YYNGEE. The CDR3 is 15 amino acids. The CDR3 loop reads CASSPSGVRTDTQYF. In DNA, the CDR3 is TGTGCCAGCAGCCCTAGCGGAGTCCGCACAGATACGCAGTATTTT.

This clonotype was seen only a few times. This likely comes from a read error, as the CDR3 has no conserved phenylalanine or tryptophan at its end. Because the CDR3's place on the DNA is in doubt, the DNA is left out and the CDR3 is given as listed by TCRdb. V and J are TRBV20-1 and TRBJ1-1; TRBD1 reflects the table's D call only, with no check against the DNA. The CDR3 length is 11 residues, termini included. Germline V lookup: CDR1 DFQATT, CDR2 SNEGSKA (reference sequence). CDR3 protein: CSANTGTGHLV.